This T cell receptor beta chain was identified in a study of siplizumab effects on memory and regulatory T cells. Findings and limits, study-wide: Among sequences traceable to unstimulated CD4+ memory cells, alloreactive ones were significantly reduced by siplizumab.

The CDR3 totals 15 residues. V shed 4 bases, J shed 5 bases, and the junction held 11 bases outside the gene matches. Germline V gives CDR1 SGDLS, CDR2 YYNGEE. A remark on this clone: The antigen is not known.

Only in-frame clones appear in the TCRdb table, and some are missing; sequencing was by immunoSEQ multiplex PCR. Of over 85,000 clones in the sample, 94% were seen once. This chain links TRBV9 with TRBJ2-5, with 7 positions matching TRBD1. Sequenced sample: non-Treg CD4+ T cells sorted from blood. The receptor's source is a human donor in good health. The CDR3 region has the DNA TGTGCCAGCAGCCTCGGGACAGCGGAGTTTGAGACCCAGTACTTC. Encoded protein: CASSLGTAEFETQYF.